This T cell receptor beta chain was sequenced during a study of Ad26.COV2.S vaccination and SARS-CoV-2 variants. As for the study in general: The donor was enrolled in the Ad26.COV2.S arm of the COV1001 trial. Overall study results and limits: Ad26.COV2.S recipients had broader spike-specific TCRs (P = 0.0014).

As for this clone: Its antigen is currently unknown.

The protocol was immunoSEQ multiplex PCR, while the TCRdb copy is restricted to in-frame clones and leaves out a portion. The sample shows 440,000 or so clones, around 90% of them seen only once. This CDR3 is 14 amino acids long. The V end lost 3 bases, the J end lost 7 bases, and 13 bases lay between the germline ends. Germline CDR1 and CDR2: LNHDA and SQIVND (reference sequence). Treatment noted: some 19 received Ad26.COV2.S at low or high dose, single or two shots; roughly five received placebo; per-sample allocation not given. The samples were gathered on day 63 after the first injection of vaccine or placebo.

This sample comprised peripheral blood, obtained in a trial of Ad26.COV2.S vaccine versus placebo. This chain links TRBV19 with TRBJ1-5; D is perhaps TRBD1 (6 bases). The TCR sequence derives from a person aged 18-65 years who received the Ad26.COV2.S COVID-19 vaccine or a placebo. DNA of the CDR3: TGTGCCAGTAGTATCATCGCAGGGGCACAGCCCCAGCATTTT. It yields the protein CASSIIAGAQPQHF.